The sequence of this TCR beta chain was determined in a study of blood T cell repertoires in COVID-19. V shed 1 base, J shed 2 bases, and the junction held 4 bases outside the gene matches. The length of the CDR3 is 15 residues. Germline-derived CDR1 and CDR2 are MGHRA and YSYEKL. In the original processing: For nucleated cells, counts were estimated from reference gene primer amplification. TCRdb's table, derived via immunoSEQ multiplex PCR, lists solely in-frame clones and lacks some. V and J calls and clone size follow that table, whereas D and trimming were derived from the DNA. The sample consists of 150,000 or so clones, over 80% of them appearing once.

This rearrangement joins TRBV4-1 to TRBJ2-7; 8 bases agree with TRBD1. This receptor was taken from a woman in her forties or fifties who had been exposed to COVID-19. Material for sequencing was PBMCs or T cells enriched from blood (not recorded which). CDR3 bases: TGCGCCAGCAGCCAAGCCCTGACAGGGGCCTACGAGCAGTACTTC. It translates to CASSQALTGAYEQYF.